A selection of T cell receptor beta chains follows, all from one sample in a study of T cell repertoires in cytomegalovirus infection. What these receptors recognize is not known. TCRdb fed the reads into MiXCR, producing one record per CDR3 protein. The repertoire has about 890,000 distinct CDR3 sequences, roughly a third of them found once; the top ten carry around 15%. The sample consisted of cultured CD8+ T cells from PBMCs, taken from culture after CMV antigen stimulation. These receptors were taken from a human donor in good health (CMV status not recorded). Some clones in this sample may be carry-over from other donors' samples. Each CDR3 is given with its conserved first and last residue. Each record gives: V gene, CDR3 protein.

V: TRBV27
CDR3: CASSLAGLAGGPTTDTQYF

V: TRBV5-5
CDR3: CASSFSRVDNEQFF

V: TRBV7-6
CDR3: CAVQTLNTGELFF

V: TRBV7-7
CDR3: CASSELAGVENEQFF

V: TRBV7-2
CDR3: CASSRQGPGNTIYF

V: TRBV7-6
CDR3: CASSLPPGDEQFF

V: TRBV7-6
CDR3: CASSPQSGFSGANVLTF

V: TRBV2
CDR3: CASSEIAGGRNEQFF

V: TRBV6-5
CDR3: CASSYSGLDYNEQFF

V: TRBV10-3
CDR3: CAISEGERSYEQYF

V: TRBV6-1
CDR3: CASSVYQNTGELFF

V: TRBV7-2
CDR3: CASSFTAGGTGELFF

V: TRBV18
CDR3: CASSPPDDYEQFF

V: TRBV6-1
CDR3: CASSQQDWNQPQHF

V: TRBV6-1
CDR3: CASSERDIDSNQPQHF